A selection of T cell receptor beta chains follows, all from one sample in a study of T cell responses to AZD1222 COVID-19 vaccine. This table comes from immunoSEQ multiplex PCR, and its TCRdb copy is limited to in-frame clones, with some not included. This repertoire shows 57,000 or so clones, approximately 89% found once; its top ten account for approximately 20%. The input for sequencing was peripheral blood, taken on day 0 of MenACWY control vaccination. The origin of the receptors is an adult in good health. CDR3s include the opening cysteine and the closing phenylalanine or tryptophan. A D gene is named only where the DNA matches it firmly. Expanded clones are given a class, and other clones once, few, many or no size at all.

once,TRBV27,-,TRBJ1-2,TGTGCCAGCAGTTTCAGGACATCTGGCTATGGCTACACCTTC,CASSFRTSGYGYTF
-,TRBV7-2,-,TRBJ1-2,TGTGCCAGCAGCACTAAGACGGGGGTTGGTGGCTACACCTTC,CASSTKTGVGGYTF
-,TRBV25-1,-,TRBJ2-7,TGTGCCAGCACCTCCGACAGCGAAGGGTCCTACGAGCAGTACTTC,CASTSDSEGSYEQYF
-,TRBV5-6,TRBD2,TRBJ2-7,TGTGCCAGCAGGACTAGCGGGGGGACCTACGAGCAGTACTTC,CASRTSGGTYEQYF
-,TRBV7-8,TRBD2,TRBJ2-1,TGTGCCAGCAGCTTTGCTAGCGGGATAATCTACAATGAGCAGTTCTTC,CASSFASGIIYNEQFF
-,TRBV18,-,TRBJ2-1,TGTGCCAGCTCACCAGGGGTAGGGTCCTACAATGAGCAGTTCTTC,CASSPGVGSYNEQFF
-,TRBV6-1,TRBD1,TRBJ1-5,TGTGCCAGCAGTGACAAGAGGGGGCTTAGCAATCAGCCCCAGCATTTT,CASSDKRGLSNQPQHF
-,TRBV5-1,-,TRBJ2-3,TGCGCCAGCAGCTTGGTAGGAGATACGCAGTATTTT,CASSLVGDTQYF
few,TRBV4-2,-,TRBJ1-4,TGTGCCAGCAGCCAAGATAGGGGGGGTTCGGGAGCAACTAATGAAAAACTGTTTTTT,CASSQDRGGSGATNEKLFF
-,TRBV28,TRBD1,TRBJ1-5,TGTGCCAGCAGTTCCCCCGGACAGGGGGGCAATCAGCCCCAGCATTTT,CASSSPGQGGNQPQHF
-,TRBV6-2/TRBV6-3,-,TRBJ2-7,TGTGCCAGCAGTTACTCGAATTCCAGGGGTGATGAGCAGTACTTC,CASSYSNSRGDEQYF
-,TRBV28,-,TRBJ1-2,TGTGCCAGCAGCCGGGGGTCTGATAATCGCTATGGCTACACCTTC,CASSRGSDNRYGYTF
-,TRBV28,-,TRBJ2-2,TGTGCCAGCAGGCAGGGTCCCGGGGAGCTGTTTTTT,CASRQGPGELFF
-,TRBV5-1,-,TRBJ2-1,TGCGCCAGCAGCTTTGACGGGTCCTACAATGAGCAGTTCTTC,CASSFDGSYNEQFF
-,TRBV4-1,-,TRBJ2-1,TGCGCCAGCAGCCAAGATTCCACTAACTCCAATTATCCGTTCTTC,CASSQDSTNSNYPFF
-,TRBV6-5,-,TRBJ2-7,TGTGCCAGCAGTACCGGCCCCCTCTACGAGCAGTACTTC,CASSTGPLYEQYF
-,TRBV5-6,TRBD2,TRBJ2-7,TGTGCCAGCGGGGGACTAGCGGGAGGGCCCAGCTACGAGCAGTACTTC,CASGGLAGGPSYEQYF